This TCR beta chain was observed in a study of control samples from healthy donors and cancer patients. The CDR3 runs to 15 residues. J gave up 2 bases and V 4 bases, and 2 bases lay outside the gene matches. Per germline, CDR1 SNHLY and CDR2 FYNNEI. In its sample, this clone was seen once. Sequencing used immunoSEQ multiplex PCR; TCRdb keeps in-frame clones, though not all of them. Of some 120,000 clones listed, more than 70% are singletons. The sequencing input was blood. This chain joins TRBV2 and TRBJ1-4; TRBD1 matches at 9 bases. This sequence originates from a man in his sixties in good health. CDR3 region: CASSADRGTNEKLFF. The DNA for the CDR3 is TGTGCCAGCAGTGCAGACAGGGGGACTAATGAAAAACTGTTTTTT.